Listed below are T cell receptor beta chains from one sample, sequenced in a study of shared clonotypes between healthy human individuals. Produced via immunoSEQ multiplex PCR; TCRdb's table is partial and in-frame only. The sample contains a few hundred thousand clones, around 97% of which appear only once. Specimen: naive CD4+ T cells sorted from blood. The receptors come from a woman aged 25-40 years in good health. Each CDR3 is given with its conserved first and last residue. D genes are given only for firm matches. Only part of the rows carry a size: once, few, many, or a class if the clone is expanded.

>.|TRBV4-1|.|TRBJ2-7|17
TGCGCCAGCAGCCAAGTAAGCGTGGGGGGGGCCCTCTACGAGCAGTACTTC
CASSQVSVGGALYEQYF
>.|TRBV19|.|TRBJ1-4|15
TGTGCCAGTAGTATAGGCGTAGGGAAAAATGAAAAACTGTTTTTT
CASSIGVGKNEKLFF
>.|TRBV7-8|.|TRBJ2-2|17
TGTGCCAGCAGCTTAGGTTACAAGACAGGGAGGTTTGGGGAGCTGTTTTTT
CASSLGYKTGRFGELFF
>.|TRBV29-1|.|TRBJ2-2|15
TGCAGCGTCAATAAAGGGGGAACGAACACCGGGGAGCTGTTTTTT
CSVNKGGTNTGELFF
>TRBD1|TRBV5-1|.|TRBJ1-2|15
TGCGCCAGCAGCCCATATACAGGGGGCGAAGGAGGCTACACCTTC
CASSPYTGGEGGYTF
>.|TRBV5-8|once|TRBJ2-1|15
TGTGCCAGCACCCTAGGGAGAATGGAGTACAATGAGCAGTTCTTC
CASTLGRMEYNEQFF
>TRBD2|TRBV27|.|TRBJ2-7|16
TGTGCCAGCATCCCAAGCGGGATAGGGCCCACCTACGAGCAGTACTTC
CASIPSGIGPTYEQYF
>.|TRBV7-3|.|TRBJ2-6|14
TGTGCCAGCAGCTTAAAGTCCGGGGCCAACGTCCTGACTTTC
CASSLKSGANVLTF
>.|TRBV6-5|.|TRBJ2-7|11
TGTGCCACCTCAGAAACGGGGAAGGAGTACTTC
CATSETGKEYF
>TRBD2|TRBV5-1|.|TRBJ2-1|15
TGCGCCAGCAGCGCAGCGGGAGGGACCTACAATGAGCAGTTCTTC
CASSAAGGTYNEQFF
>.|TRBV5-1|.|TRBJ2-1|14
TGCGCCGTCAGGGACGGCGACTTTCGCAATGAGCAGTTCTTC
CAVRDGDFRNEQFF
>.|TRBV5-4|.|TRBJ2-1|15
TGTGCCAGCAGCTTGTCTAGCACCTCAGACAATGAGCAGTTCTTC
CASSLSSTSDNEQFF
>.|TRBV20-1|.|TRBJ2-7|10
TGCAGTGCTAGCTCCTACGAGCAGTACTTC
CSASSYEQYF
>TRBD1|TRBV7-2|.|TRBJ1-2|16
TGTGCCAGCAGCTTGGATAGACAGGGGTTGTACTATGGCTACACCTTC
CASSLDRQGLYYGYTF
>.|TRBV28|.|TRBJ1-6|18
TGTGCCAGCAGTTTGCCTGGAGGTGGTCGCTCCTATAATTCACCCCTCCACTTT
CASSLPGGGRSYNSPLHF
>TRBD2|TRBV28|.|TRBJ2-1|17
TGTGCCAGCAGTACCCGCGATAGCGGGGGTTCCTACAATGAGCAGTTCTTC
CASSTRDSGGSYNEQFF
>.|TRBV12-5|.|TRBJ1-1|13
TGTGCTAGTGGTTCGACGAACGGTTTGAAAGCTTTCTTT
CASGSTNGLKAFF
>TRBD1|TRBV6-5|.|TRBJ2-7|14
TGTGCCAGCAGTTACGGGGACAGAGGCTACGAGCAGTACTTC
CASSYGDRGYEQYF
>.|TRBV10-1|.|TRBJ2-3|15
TGCGCCAGCATCTGGGGGTCAAAAGGTACAGATACGCAGTATTTT
CASIWGSKGTDTQYF
>.|TRBV27|.|TRBJ1-2|16
TGTGCCAGCAGTTTATTTTCCAAGTCGAGGGCTAGCGGCTACACCTTC
CASSLFSKSRASGYTF
>.|TRBV10-1|.|TRBJ2-2|15
TGCGCCAGCAGTGAACCCAGCCTTGGGACCGGGGAGCTGTTTTTT
CASSEPSLGTGELFF
>.|TRBV5-1|.|TRBJ2-7|15
TGCGCCAGCCGGCCCGACGGGGTGGCTTTCTACGAGCAGTACTTC
CASRPDGVAFYEQYF
>.|TRBV7-9|once|TRBJ2-7|12
TGTGCCAGCAGCTCACCGAGGGGCGAGCAGTACTTC
CASSSPRGEQYF
>.|TRBV9|.|TRBJ2-2|14
TGTGCCAGCAGCGTAGCTTATAACACCGGGGAGCTGTTTTTT
CASSVAYNTGELFF
>.|TRBV10-3|.|TRBJ1-2|13
TGTGCCATCAGTTTGGAGGGGGACTATGGCTACACCTTC
CAISLEGDYGYTF
>.|TRBV28|.|TRBJ1-5|14
TGTGCCACCCACCCCAGGGTAGGCAATCAGCCCCAGCATTTT
CATHPRVGNQPQHF